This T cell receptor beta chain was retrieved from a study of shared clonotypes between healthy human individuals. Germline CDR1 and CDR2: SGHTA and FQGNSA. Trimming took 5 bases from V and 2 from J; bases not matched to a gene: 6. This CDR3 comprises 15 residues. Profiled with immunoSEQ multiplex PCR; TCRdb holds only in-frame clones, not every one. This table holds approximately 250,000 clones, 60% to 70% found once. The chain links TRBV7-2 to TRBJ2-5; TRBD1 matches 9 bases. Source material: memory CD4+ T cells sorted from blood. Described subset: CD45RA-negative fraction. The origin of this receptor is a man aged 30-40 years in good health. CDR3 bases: TGTGCCAGCAGCAGGGGACAGGGTGCTCAAGAGACCCAGTACTTC. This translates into CASSRGQGAQETQYF.